This T cell receptor (beta chain) was observed in a study of T-cell reconstitution after alpha-beta-depleted transplantation in children. Notes on the study in general: Several hundred graft clones that had expanded were reportedly the source of alpha-beta T cells about two months after transplant.

Germline V CDR1 and CDR2: SGHTA, FQGNSA. This CDR3 is built from 12 residues. Preparation of the TCRbeta library involved a method that used unique molecular identifiers. MiXCR was run by TCRdb on the PCR reads, yielding one entry per CDR3 protein. Of around 370,000 distinct CDR3 sequences in the sample, under 20% were seen once. This clonotype has at least ten counts. The antigen remains undetermined. Germline is not matched at one junction end, which may reflect a read error. The V call is TRBV7-2, the J call TRBJ1-1; a possible D gene is TRBD1 (5 bases). The starting material was PBMCs, mostly from graft donor cells, obtained 360 days after TCRalphabeta/CD19-depleted stem cell transplant. The sequence came from a male patient under 10 years old who had a stem cell transplant for acute lymphoblastic leukemia, so the T cells may come from the graft donor. Here the CDR3 reads CASSLAGVAGHF. Here the CDR3 DNA reads TGTGCCAGCAGCTTAGCGGGGGTGGCGGGTCACTTT.